The rows below give T cell receptor beta chains drawn from one sample of a study of cytomegalovirus exposure and HLA in healthy donors. Repertoires were generated with immunoSEQ multiplex PCR, while TCRdb's copy carries only in-frame clones and drops some. The sample includes under 75,000 clones, just under 85% of them seen just once. The sequencing sample was made of PBMCs. These receptors all come from a man aged 25-45 years in good health and CMV-seronegative. CDR3s include the opening cysteine and the closing phenylalanine or tryptophan. A D gene is named only where the DNA matches it firmly. Size is stated for part of the rows, as once, few or many counts, or as a class when the clone is expanded.

TRBV19	.	TRBJ2-7	13	.	TGTGCCAGTAGCCTTACAGGTTCCTACGAGCAGTACTTC	CASSLTGSYEQYF
TRBV7-6	TRBD1	TRBJ1-5	14	once	TGTGCCAGCAGCTCCGAGGGGGCGGATCAGCCCCAGCATTTT	CASSSEGADQPQHF
TRBV6-5	TRBD1	TRBJ2-7	15	few	TGTGCCAGCAGCCCGGGACAGGGTATCTCCTACGAGCAGTACTTC	CASSPGQGISYEQYF
TRBV14	.	TRBJ1-2	16	once	TGTGCCAGCAGCCAAGATAGCGGGCCACCTAACTATGGCTACACCTTC	CASSQDSGPPNYGYTF
TRBV15	TRBD2	TRBJ2-3	15	once	TGTGCCACCAGTCTGGCGGGGGAGATGAGAGATACGCAGTATTTT	CATSLAGEMRDTQYF
TRBV9	.	TRBJ2-3	14	.	TGTGCCAGCAGTGGGGGCGCGGGGGCAGATACGCAGTATTTT	CASSGGAGADTQYF
TRBV6-6	TRBD1	TRBJ1-4	16	.	TGTGCCAGCAATCAACACCTGGGACAGAGTAATGAAAAACTGTTTTTT	CASNQHLGQSNEKLFF
TRBV4-3	.	TRBJ1-1	16	.	TGCGCCAGCAGCCAAGAGAATTTACAGCTGAACACTGAAGCTTTCTTT	CASSQENLQLNTEAFF
TRBV11-2	TRBD2	TRBJ2-5	16	.	TGTGCCAGCAGGGACAGGAGCGGGGGGTACCAAGAGACCCAGTACTTC	CASRDRSGGYQETQYF
TRBV25-1	TRBD1	TRBJ1-1	16	.	TGTGCCAGCAGTGAATGGATAGGGGGCCCGAACACTGAAGCTTTCTTT	CASSEWIGGPNTEAFF
TRBV28	.	TRBJ1-2	16	.	TGTGCCAGCAGTTTTAGACCCAGGGTCCTTAACTATGGCTACACCTTC	CASSFRPRVLNYGYTF
TRBV5-6	.	TRBJ2-1	15	.	TGTGCCAGCAGCCGCAGGGTAATAGCAGACAATGAGCAGTTCTTC	CASSRRVIADNEQFF
TRBV6-4	TRBD2	TRBJ2-3	15	.	TGTGCCAGCAGTGACTCGCGGGGGGGCACAGATACGCAGTATTTT	CASSDSRGGTDTQYF
TRBV28	.	TRBJ1-6	14	.	TGTGCCAGCAGCCTTCGCTCCTATAATTCACCCCTCCACTTT	CASSLRSYNSPLHF
TRBV27	.	TRBJ1-2	17	.	TGTGCCAGCAGTTTATTCCCGGGACAAGGAGCTAACTATGGCTACACCTTC	CASSLFPGQGANYGYTF
TRBV13	.	TRBJ1-1	14	.	TGTGCCAGCAGCTTATCGGGAACGAACACTGAAGCTTTCTTT	CASSLSGTNTEAFF
TRBV27	TRBD2	TRBJ2-4	18	once	TGTGCCAGCAGTTTCTCCCGGGGGGGTAATCTAGCCAAAAACATTCAGTACTTC	CASSFSRGGNLAKNIQYF
TRBV6-4	.	TRBJ2-2	14	.	TGTGCCAGCAGTGACGGGGGCAACACCGGGGAGCTGTTTTTT	CASSDGGNTGELFF
TRBV2	.	TRBJ1-5	17	.	TGTGCCAGCAGTGGATTAGGTGCGGGGTCAATAGGTCAGCCCCAGCATTTT	CASSGLGAGSIGQPQHF
TRBV15	.	TRBJ1-5	15	.	TGTGCCACCAGCAGATTACAGGTGGGAAATCAGCCCCAGCATTTT	CATSRLQVGNQPQHF
TRBV5-8	.	TRBJ2-2	15	few	TGTGCCAGCAGCTTCGACACCTCGAACACCGGGGAGCTGTTTTTT	CASSFDTSNTGELFF
TRBV11-2	.	TRBJ2-1	14	.	TGTGCCAGCAGCTCAACTCGGGTACTGAATGAGCAGTTCTTC	CASSSTRVLNEQFF
TRBV6-5	.	TRBJ2-3	13	.	TGTGCCAGCAGTTACCGGGTCACAGATACGCAGTATTTT	CASSYRVTDTQYF
TRBV29-1	.	TRBJ2-7	14	.	TGCAGCGTGCACAGTGGGCATCCTCCCTACGAGCAGTACTTC	CSVHSGHPPYEQYF
TRBV7-8	TRBD2	TRBJ2-1	18	.	TGTGCCAGCAGCTTAGTGATTATTACTAGCGCTAAAAGGCATGAGCAGTTCTTC	CASSLVIITSAKRHEQFF
TRBV6-6	.	TRBJ1-5	14	.	TGTGCCAGCAGCCCGCCCGGGAACAATCAGCCCCAGCATTTT	CASSPPGNNQPQHF
TRBV4-2	.	TRBJ2-1	15	.	TGTGCCAGCAGCGTAGAGGACTACACCTACAATGAGCAGTTCTTC	CASSVEDYTYNEQFF
TRBV27	.	TRBJ1-5	15	.	TGTGCCAGCAGCCGAACAGGCAGAGGCAATCAGCCCCAGCATTTT	CASSRTGRGNQPQHF
TRBV7-9	TRBD1	TRBJ1-2	15	few	TGTGCCAGCAGCTTAGACCTGGGACAGGTAGATGGCTACACCTTC	CASSLDLGQVDGYTF
TRBV18	.	TRBJ2-3	16	.	TGTGCCAGCTCACCAGGGCAAACGGGAGTTGGGGATACGCAGTATTTT	CASSPGQTGVGDTQYF
TRBV30	.	TRBJ1-6	14	few	TGTGCCTGGAATACAGGGAGAAGAAATTCACCCCTCCACTTT	CAWNTGRRNSPLHF
TRBV7-8	.	TRBJ1-4	14	.	TGTGCCAGCAGCTCCCGCTCCGGAGGGGAAAAACTGTTTTTT	CASSSRSGGEKLFF
TRBV18	.	TRBJ1-6	14	few	TGTGCCAGCTCACCAGACAGGACTCGGTCACCCCTCCACTTT	CASSPDRTRSPLHF
TRBV5-1	TRBD1	TRBJ1-1	15	.	TGCGCCAGCAGCTTGGCAGGACAGGCGGGGACTGAAGCTTTCTTT	CASSLAGQAGTEAFF
TRBV7-9	.	TRBJ1-4	12	.	TGTGCCAGCGAATACACCGGGGAAAAACTGTTTTTT	CASEYTGEKLFF
TRBV5-1	TRBD1	TRBJ1-2	15	.	TGCGCCAGCAGCGGGTACCCCGGTGGACAGGGTGGCTACACCTTC	CASSGYPGGQGGYTF
TRBV27	.	TRBJ1-1	16	.	TGTGCCAGCAGTTTACACCCGGACACCAGGATAGTGGAAGCTTTCTTT	CASSLHPDTRIVEAFF
TRBV11-2	TRBD1	TRBJ2-5	13	.	TGTGCCAGCGCCGGGACAGCTCAAGAGACCCAGTACTTC	CASAGTAQETQYF
TRBV9	.	TRBJ1-2	13	.	TGTGCCAGCAGCCTCGCCCCGAGGGATGGCTACACCTTC	CASSLAPRDGYTF
TRBV28	.	TRBJ1-1	14	.	TGTGCCAGCACCGCATGGGCAGGGGCTACTGAAGCTTTCTTT	CASTAWAGATEAFF
TRBV27	.	TRBJ2-2	17	.	TGTGCCAGCAGTCCCACCGGGGGTAGGGCCCTAGATGGGGAGCTGTTTTTT	CASSPTGGRALDGELFF
TRBV9	TRBD2	TRBJ2-1	15	.	TGTGCCAGCAGCATTGGACTAGCGGGAGTATATGAGCAGTTCTTC	CASSIGLAGVYEQFF
TRBV4-1	.	TRBJ2-5	16	once	TGCGCCAGCAGCCGACTTGGGTTTAGCGAAGGGGAGACCCAGTACTTC	CASSRLGFSEGETQYF
TRBV25-1	TRBD1	TRBJ2-1	11	few	TGTGCCACCGAACAGGGGTATGAGCAGTTCTTC	CATEQGYEQFF
TRBV11-3	TRBD1	TRBJ1-1	14	.	TGTGCCAGCACCGGGACAGGGGGCGCGACTGAAGCTTTCTTT	CASTGTGGATEAFF